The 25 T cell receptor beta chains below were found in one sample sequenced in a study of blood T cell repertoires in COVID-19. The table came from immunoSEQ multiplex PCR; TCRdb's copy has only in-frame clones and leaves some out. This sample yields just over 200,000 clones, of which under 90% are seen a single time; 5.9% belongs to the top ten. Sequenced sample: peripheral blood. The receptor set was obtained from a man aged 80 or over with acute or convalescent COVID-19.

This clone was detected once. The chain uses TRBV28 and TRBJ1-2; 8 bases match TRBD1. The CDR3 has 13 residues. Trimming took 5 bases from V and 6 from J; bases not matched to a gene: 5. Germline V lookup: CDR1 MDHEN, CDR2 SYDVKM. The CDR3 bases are TGTGCCAGCAGTCCGGACAGGGTGAATGGCTACACCTTC. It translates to CASSPDRVNGYTF.

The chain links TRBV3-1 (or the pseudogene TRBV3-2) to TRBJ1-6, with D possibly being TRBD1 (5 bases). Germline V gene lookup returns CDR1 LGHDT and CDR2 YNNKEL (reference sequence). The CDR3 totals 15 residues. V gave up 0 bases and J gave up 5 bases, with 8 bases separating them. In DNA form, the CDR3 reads TGTGCCAGCAGCCAAGAGTCAGGGAATAATTCACCCCTCCACTTT. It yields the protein CASSQESGNNSPLHF.

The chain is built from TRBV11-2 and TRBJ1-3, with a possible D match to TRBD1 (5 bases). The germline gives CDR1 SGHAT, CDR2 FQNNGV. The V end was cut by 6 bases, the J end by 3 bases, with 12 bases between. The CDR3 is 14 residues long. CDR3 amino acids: CASRPPGFGNTIYF. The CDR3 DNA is TGTGCCAGCAGACCCCCAGGGTTTGGAAACACCATATATTTT. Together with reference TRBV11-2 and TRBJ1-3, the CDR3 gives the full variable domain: EAGVAQSPRYKIIEKRQSVAFWCNPISGHATLYWYQQILGQGPKLLIQFQNNGVVDDSQLPKDRFSAERLKGVDSTLKIQPAKLEDSAVYLCASRPPGFGNTIYFGEGSWLTVV.

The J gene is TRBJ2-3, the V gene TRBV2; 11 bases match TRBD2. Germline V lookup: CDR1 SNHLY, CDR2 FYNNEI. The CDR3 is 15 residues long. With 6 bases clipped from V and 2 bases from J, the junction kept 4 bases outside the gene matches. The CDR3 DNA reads TGTGCCAGCAGGAGACTAGCGGGACCCACAGATACGCAGTATTTT. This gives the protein CASRRLAGPTDTQYF. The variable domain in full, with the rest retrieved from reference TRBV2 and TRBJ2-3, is EPEVTQTPSHQVTQMGQEVILRCVPISNHLYFYWYRQILGQKVEFLVSFYNNEISEKSEIFDDQFSVERPDGSNFTLKIRSTKLEDSAMYFCASRRLAGPTDTQYFGPGTRLTVL.

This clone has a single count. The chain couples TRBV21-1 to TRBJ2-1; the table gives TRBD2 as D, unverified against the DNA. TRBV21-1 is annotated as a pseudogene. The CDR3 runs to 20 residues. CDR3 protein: CASSKARLAGEMGYYNEQFF. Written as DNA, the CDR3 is TGTGCCAGCAGCAAAGCAAGGCTAGCGGGAGAGATGGGCTACTACAATGAGCAGTTCTTC.

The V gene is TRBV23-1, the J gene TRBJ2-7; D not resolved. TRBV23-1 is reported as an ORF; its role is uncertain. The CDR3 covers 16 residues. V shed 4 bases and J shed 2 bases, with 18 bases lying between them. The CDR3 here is CASSPHFVVPTYEQYV. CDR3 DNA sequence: TGCGCCAGCAGTCCCCACTTCGTGGTCCCCACCTACGAGCAGTACGTC.

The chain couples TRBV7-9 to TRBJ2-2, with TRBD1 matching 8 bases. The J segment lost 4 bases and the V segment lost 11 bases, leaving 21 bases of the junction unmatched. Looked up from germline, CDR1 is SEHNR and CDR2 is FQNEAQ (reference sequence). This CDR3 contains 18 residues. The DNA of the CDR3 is TGTGCCGCACCAGGGGGCCGGACCTCAGCGAGCTCCACCGGGGAGCTGTTTTTT. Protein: CAAPGGRTSASSTGELFF.

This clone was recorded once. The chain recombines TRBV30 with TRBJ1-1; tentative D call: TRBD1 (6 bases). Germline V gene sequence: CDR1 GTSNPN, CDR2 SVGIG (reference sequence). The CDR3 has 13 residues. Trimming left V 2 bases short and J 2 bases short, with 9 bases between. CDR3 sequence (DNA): TGTGCCTGGAGTACACAGGGTAACACTGAAGCTTTCTTT. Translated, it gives CAWSTQGNTEAFF.

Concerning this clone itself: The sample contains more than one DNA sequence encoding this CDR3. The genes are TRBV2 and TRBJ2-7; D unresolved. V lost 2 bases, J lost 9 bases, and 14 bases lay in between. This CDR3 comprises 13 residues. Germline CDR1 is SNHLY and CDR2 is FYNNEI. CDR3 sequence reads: CASSESPWAGQYV. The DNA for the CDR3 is TGTGCCAGCAGTGAATCCCCGTGGGCAGGGCAGTACGTC.

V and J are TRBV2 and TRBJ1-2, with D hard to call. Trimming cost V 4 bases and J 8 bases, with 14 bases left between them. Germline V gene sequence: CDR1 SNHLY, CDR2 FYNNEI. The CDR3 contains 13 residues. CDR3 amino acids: CASSGFGGLGYTF. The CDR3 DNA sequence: TGTGCCAGCAGTGGCTTCGGCGGTCTAGGCTACACCTTC.

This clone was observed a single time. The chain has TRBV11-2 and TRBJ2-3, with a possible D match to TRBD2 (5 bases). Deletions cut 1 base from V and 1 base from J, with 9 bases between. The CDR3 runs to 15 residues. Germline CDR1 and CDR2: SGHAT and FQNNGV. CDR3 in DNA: TGTGCCAGCAGCTTAGCGGGATTAGGCACAGATACGCAGTATTTT. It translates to CASSLAGLGTDTQYF.

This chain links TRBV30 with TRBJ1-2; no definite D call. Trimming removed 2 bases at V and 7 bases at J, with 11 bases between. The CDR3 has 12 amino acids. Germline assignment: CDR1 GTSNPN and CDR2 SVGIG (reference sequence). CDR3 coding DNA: TGTGCCTGGAGTTCGTCTGTCGGTGGCTACACCTTC. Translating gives CAWSSSVGGYTF.

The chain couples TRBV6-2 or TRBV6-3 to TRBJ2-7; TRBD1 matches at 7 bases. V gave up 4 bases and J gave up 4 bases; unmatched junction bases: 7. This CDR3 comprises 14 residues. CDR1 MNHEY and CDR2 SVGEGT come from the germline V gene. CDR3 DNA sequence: TGTGCCAGCAGTTTTCTAGGGGGCCTATACGAGCAGTACGTC. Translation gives CASSFLGGLYEQYV.

This CDR3 is CASSETLGGAYNSPLHF. DNA for the CDR3: TGTGCCAGCAGTGAGACGCTAGGGGGGGCTTATAATTCACCCCTCCACTTT. The chain combines TRBV6-1 with TRBJ1-6, with D possibly matching TRBD1 (6 bases). Trimming left V 3 bases short and J 4 bases short, with 16 bases between. CDR1 and CDR2 from the germline V gene are MNHNS and SASEGT. This CDR3 contains 17 residues.

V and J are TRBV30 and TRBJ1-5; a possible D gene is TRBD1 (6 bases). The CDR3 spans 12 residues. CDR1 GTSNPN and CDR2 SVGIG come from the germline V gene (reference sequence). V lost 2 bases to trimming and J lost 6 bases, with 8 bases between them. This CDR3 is CAWSTGRQPQHF. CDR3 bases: TGTGCCTGGAGTACAGGGCGTCAGCCCCAGCATTTT.

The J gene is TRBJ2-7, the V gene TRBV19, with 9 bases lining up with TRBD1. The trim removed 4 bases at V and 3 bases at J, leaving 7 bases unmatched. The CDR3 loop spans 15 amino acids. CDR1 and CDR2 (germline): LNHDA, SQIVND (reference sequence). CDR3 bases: TGTGCCAGTAGTAAGGACAGGGGATTAATCTACGAGCAGTACTTC. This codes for CASSKDRGLIYEQYF. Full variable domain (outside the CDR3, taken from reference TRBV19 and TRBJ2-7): DGGITQSPKYLFRKEGQNVTLSCEQNLNHDAMYWYRQDPGQGLRLIYYSQIVNDFQKGDIAEGYSVSREKKESFPLTVTSAQKNPTAFYLCASSKDRGLIYEQYFGPGTRLTVT.

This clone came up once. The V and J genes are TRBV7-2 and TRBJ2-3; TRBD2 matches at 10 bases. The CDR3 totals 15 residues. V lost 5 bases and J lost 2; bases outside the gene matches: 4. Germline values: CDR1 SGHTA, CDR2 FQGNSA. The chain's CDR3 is CASSPGLAYTDTQYF. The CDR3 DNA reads TGTGCCAGCAGCCCGGGACTAGCGTACACAGATACGCAGTATTTT. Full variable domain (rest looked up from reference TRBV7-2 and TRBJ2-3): GAGVSQSPSNKVTEKGKDVELRCDPISGHTALYWYRQSLGQGLEFLIYFQGNSAPDKSGLPSDRFSAERTGGSVSTLTIQRTQQEDSAVYLCASSPGLAYTDTQYFGPGTRLTVL.

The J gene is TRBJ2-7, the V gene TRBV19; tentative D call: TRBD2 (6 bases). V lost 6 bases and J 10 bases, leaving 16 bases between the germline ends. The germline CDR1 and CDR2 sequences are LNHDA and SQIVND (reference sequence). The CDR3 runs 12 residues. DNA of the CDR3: TGTGCCAGTAGCACCAGACTAGGCCCCCAGTACTTC. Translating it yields CASSTRLGPQYF.

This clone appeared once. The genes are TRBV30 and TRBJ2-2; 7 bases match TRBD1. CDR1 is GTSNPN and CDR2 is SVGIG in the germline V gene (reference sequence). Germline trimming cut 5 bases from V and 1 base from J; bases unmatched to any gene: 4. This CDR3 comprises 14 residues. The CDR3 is CAWDGTVNTGELFF. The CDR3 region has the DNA TGTGCCTGGGACGGGACAGTGAACACCGGGGAGCTGTTTTTT.

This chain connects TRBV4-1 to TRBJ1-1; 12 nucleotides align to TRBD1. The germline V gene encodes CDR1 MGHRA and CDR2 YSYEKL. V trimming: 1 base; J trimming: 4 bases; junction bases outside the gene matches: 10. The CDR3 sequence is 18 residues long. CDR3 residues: CASSQGGDRGPLGTEAFF. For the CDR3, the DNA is TGCGCCAGCAGCCAAGGTGGGGACAGGGGGCCTTTGGGCACTGAAGCTTTCTTT.

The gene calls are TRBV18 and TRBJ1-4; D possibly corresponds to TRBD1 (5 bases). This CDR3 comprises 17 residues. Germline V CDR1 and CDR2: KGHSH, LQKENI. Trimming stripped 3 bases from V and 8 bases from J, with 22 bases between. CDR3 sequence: CASSPQGASVGGEKLFF. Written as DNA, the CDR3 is TGTGCCAGCTCACCTCAAGGGGCCTCCGTCGGTGGGGAAAAACTGTTTTTT. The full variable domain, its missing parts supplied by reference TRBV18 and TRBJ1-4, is NAGVMQNPRHLVRRRGQEARLRCSPMKGHSHVYWYRQLPEEGLKFMVYLQKENIIDESGMPKERFSAEFPKEGPSILRIQQVVRGDSAAYFCASSPQGASVGGEKLFFGSGTQLSVL.

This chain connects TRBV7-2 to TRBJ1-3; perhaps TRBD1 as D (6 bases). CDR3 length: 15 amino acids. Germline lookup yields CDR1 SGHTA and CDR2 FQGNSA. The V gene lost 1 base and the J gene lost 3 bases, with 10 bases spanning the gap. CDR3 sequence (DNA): TGTGCCAGCAGCTTAGGGACAGTTCGTGGAAACACCATATATTTT. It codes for CASSLGTVRGNTIYF.

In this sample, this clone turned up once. CDR3 DNA: TGTGCCAGTACCTCGTCAGATGCCCTAGCTAACTATGGCTACACCTTC. Encoded protein: CASTSSDALANYGYTF. The chain joins TRBV19 to TRBJ1-2, with unresolved D. Between the trimmed V and J ends, which lost 7 bases and 0 bases, there was a span of 18 bases. The CDR3 has 16 residues. The germline V gene encodes CDR1 LNHDA and CDR2 SQIVND (reference sequence).

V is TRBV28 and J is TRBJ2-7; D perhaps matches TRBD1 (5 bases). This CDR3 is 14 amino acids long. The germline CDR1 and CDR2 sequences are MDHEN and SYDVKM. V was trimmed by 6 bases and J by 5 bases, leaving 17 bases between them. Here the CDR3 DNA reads TGTGCCAGCAGAGTTGGGCAGGGCTACCACGAGCAGTACTTC. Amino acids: CASRVGQGYHEQYF.

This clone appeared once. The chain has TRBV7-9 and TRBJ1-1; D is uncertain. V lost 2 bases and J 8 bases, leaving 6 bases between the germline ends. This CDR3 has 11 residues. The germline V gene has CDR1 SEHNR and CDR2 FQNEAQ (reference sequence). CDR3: CASSLRTEAFF. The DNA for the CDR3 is TGTGCCAGCAGCTTACGTACAGAAGCTTTCTTT. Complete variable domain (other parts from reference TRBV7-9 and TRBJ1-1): DTGVSQNPRHKITKRGQNVTFRCDPISEHNRLYWYRQTLGQGPEFLTYFQNEAQLEKSRLLSDRFSAERPKGSFSTLEIQRTEQGDSAMYLCASSLRTEAFFGQGTRLTVV.